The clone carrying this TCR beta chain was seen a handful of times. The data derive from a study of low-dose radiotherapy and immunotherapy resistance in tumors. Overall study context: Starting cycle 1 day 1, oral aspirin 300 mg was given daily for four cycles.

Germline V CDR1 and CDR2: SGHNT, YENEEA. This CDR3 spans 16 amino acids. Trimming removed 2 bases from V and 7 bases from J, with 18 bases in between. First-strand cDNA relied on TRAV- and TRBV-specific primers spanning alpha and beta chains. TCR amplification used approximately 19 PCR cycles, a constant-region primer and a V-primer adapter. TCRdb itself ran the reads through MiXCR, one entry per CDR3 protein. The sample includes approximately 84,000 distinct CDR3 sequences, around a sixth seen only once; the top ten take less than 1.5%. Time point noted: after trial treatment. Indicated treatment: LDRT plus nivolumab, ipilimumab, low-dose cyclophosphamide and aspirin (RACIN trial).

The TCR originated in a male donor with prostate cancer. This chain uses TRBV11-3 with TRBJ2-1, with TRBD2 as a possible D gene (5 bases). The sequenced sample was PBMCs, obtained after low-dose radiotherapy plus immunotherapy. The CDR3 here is CASSLTPLGSGNEQFF. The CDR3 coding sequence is TGTGCCAGCAGCTTAACCCCCCTGGGGAGTGGGAATGAGCAGTTCTTC.